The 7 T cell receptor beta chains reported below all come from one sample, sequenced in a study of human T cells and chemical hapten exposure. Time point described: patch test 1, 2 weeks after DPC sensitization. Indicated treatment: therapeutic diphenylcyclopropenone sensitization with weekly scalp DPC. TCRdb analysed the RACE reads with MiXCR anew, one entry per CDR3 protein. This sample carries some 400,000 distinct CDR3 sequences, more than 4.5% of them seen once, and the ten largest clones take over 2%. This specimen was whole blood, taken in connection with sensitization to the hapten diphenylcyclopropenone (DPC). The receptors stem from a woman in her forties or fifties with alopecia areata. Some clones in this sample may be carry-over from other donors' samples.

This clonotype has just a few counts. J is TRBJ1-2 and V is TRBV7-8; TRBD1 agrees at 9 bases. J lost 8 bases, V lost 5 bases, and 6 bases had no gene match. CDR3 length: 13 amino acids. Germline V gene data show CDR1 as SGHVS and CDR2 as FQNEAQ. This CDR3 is CASSPLDRGGYTF. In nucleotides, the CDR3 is TGTGCCAGCAGCCCATTGGACAGGGGCGGCTACACCTTC. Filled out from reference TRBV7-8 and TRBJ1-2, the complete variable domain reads GAGVSQSPRYKVAKRGQDVALRCDPISGHVSLFWYQQALGQGPEFLTYFQNEAQLDKSGLPSDRFFAERPEGSVSTLKIQRTQQEDSAVYLCASSPLDRGGYTFGSGTRLTVV.

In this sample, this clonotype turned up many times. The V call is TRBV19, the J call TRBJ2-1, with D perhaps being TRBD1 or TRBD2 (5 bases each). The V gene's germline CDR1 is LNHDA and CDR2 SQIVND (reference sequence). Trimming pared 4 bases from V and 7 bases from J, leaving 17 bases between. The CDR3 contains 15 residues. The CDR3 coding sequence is TGTGCCAGTAGTAGGGGGATTAGGAACGGGAATGAGCAGTTCTTC. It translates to CASSRGIRNGNEQFF. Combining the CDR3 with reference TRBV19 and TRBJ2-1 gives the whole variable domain DGGITQSPKYLFRKEGQNVTLSCEQNLNHDAMYWYRQDPGQGLRLIYYSQIVNDFQKGDIAEGYSVSREKKESFPLTVTSAQKNPTAFYLCASSRGIRNGNEQFFGPGTRLTVL.

Written as DNA, the CDR3 is TGTGCCAGCAGCTTAGTACTAACCAAGACCGGGGAGCTGTTTTTT. Translation: CASSLVLTKTGELFF. The chain uses TRBV7-8 and TRBJ2-2; D is unclear. Trimming took off 1 base at V and 5 bases at J, with 11 bases between the two ends. This CDR3 has 15 residues. In germline, CDR1 is SGHVS, CDR2 FQNEAQ.

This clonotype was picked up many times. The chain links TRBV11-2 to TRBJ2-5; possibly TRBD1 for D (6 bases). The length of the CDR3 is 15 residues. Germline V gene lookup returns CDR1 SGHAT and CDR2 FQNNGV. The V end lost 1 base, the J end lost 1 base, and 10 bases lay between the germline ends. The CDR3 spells CASSLGWGLQETQYF. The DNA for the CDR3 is TGTGCCAGCAGCTTAGGATGGGGGCTCCAAGAGACCCAGTACTTC.

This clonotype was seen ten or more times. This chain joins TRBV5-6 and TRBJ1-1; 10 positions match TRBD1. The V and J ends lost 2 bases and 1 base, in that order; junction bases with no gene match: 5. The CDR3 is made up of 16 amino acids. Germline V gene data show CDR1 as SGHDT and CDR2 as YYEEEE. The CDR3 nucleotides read TGTGCCAGCAGCTTTGGGGACAGGGGCTCGAACACTGAAGCTTTCTTT. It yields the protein CASSFGDRGSNTEAFF.

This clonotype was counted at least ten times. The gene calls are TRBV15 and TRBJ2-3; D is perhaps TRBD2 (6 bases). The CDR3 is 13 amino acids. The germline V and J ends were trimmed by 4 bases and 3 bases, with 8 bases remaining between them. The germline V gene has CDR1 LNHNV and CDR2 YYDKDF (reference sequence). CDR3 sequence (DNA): TGTGCCACCAGCACCGGGGGTACAGATACGCAGTATTTT. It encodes CATSTGGTDTQYF.

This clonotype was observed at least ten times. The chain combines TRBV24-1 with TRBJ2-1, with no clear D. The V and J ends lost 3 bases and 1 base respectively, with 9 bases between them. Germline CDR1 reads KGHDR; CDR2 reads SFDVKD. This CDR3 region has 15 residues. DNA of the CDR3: TGTGCCACCAGTGATCCCTTAGTATCCTACAATGAGCAGTTCTTC. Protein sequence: CATSDPLVSYNEQFF.